The present TCR beta chain was sequenced within a study of blood T cell repertoires in COVID-19. The V and J ends lost 3 bases and 4 bases, in that order; junction bases with no gene match: 2. Germline lookup yields CDR1 LNHDA and CDR2 SQIVND (reference sequence). CDR3 length: 14 amino acids. The table came from immunoSEQ multiplex PCR; TCRdb's copy has only in-frame clones and leaves some out. The profile covers about 62,000 clones, with roughly 70% appearing a single time and approximately 50% taken by the ten largest. The chain combines TRBV19 with TRBJ2-1, with 8 bases fitting TRBD2. Material: PBMCs or T cells enriched from blood (not recorded which). The origin of this receptor is a woman in her sixties or seventies who had been exposed to COVID-19. The CDR3 DNA reads as TGTGCCAGTAGTATGACTAGCGCTTACAATGAGCAGTTCTTC. This sequence encodes CASSMTSAYNEQFF. The whole variable domain, remainder taken from reference TRBV19 and TRBJ2-1, is DGGITQSPKYLFRKEGQNVTLSCEQNLNHDAMYWYRQDPGQGLRLIYYSQIVNDFQKGDIAEGYSVSREKKESFPLTVTSAQKNPTAFYLCASSMTSAYNEQFFGPGTRLTVL.